The source of this T cell receptor beta chain is a study of regulatory T cells. In germline, CDR1 is SGHDT, CDR2 YYEEEE. The CDR3 has 15 residues. V shed 0 bases and J shed 3 bases, with 13 bases lying between them. Every patient with CD3G deficiency had evidence of autoimmunity. Amplification used 52 TRBV primers and 13 TRBJ primers. Produced via immunoSEQ multiplex PCR; TCRdb's table is partial and in-frame only. The data show over 25,000 clones, about 90% seen once. Study findings and constraints: Hydrophobic residues at CDR3 positions 6 and 7 were enriched in conventional CD4+ T cells of CD3G-deficient patients.

Concerning this clone itself: Antigen specificity is unknown.

This sequence originates from a person aged 18-29 years with CD3G deficiency. The sequencing sample was made of conventional CD4+ T cells sorted from blood. This sequence joins TRBV5-6 and TRBJ2-7; perhaps TRBD1 as D (6 bases). The CDR3: CASSLGLDRGYEQYF. CDR3 nucleotides: TGTGCCAGCAGCTTGGGTCTGGACAGAGGCTACGAGCAGTACTTC.